A single sample is the source of the 14 T cell receptor beta chains below, sequenced in a study of cytomegalovirus exposure and HLA in healthy donors. The PCR had 60 Vbeta and 13 Jbeta primers. TCRdb keeps only in-frame clones here, not all; method: immunoSEQ multiplex PCR. The repertoire has about 140,000 clones, almost 80% of them found once; the top ten carry about 1.7%. Material for sequencing was PBMCs. The receptors derive from a woman aged 25 to 39 in good health and CMV-seronegative.

This chain joins TRBV10-3 and TRBJ1-4, with 10 bases aligning to TRBD1. The CDR3 is made up of 14 amino acids. Per germline, CDR1 ENHRY and CDR2 SYGVKD. The V segment lost 6 bases and the J segment 5 bases; nucleotides outside the gene matches: 3. CDR3 sequence reads: CAIRPGQGNEKLFF. The CDR3 nucleotides are TGTGCCATCAGGCCGGGACAGGGGAATGAAAAACTGTTTTTT.

The chain is built from TRBV5-6 and TRBJ1-2; a weak D match, TRBD1 (6 bases). V gave up 3 bases and J gave up 7 bases, with 13 bases separating them. The CDR3 covers 13 residues. From germline, CDR1 is SGHDT and CDR2 YYEEEE. This CDR3 is CASSSGQPAGYTF. The CDR3 bases are TGTGCCAGCAGCTCCGGACAGCCTGCTGGCTACACCTTC.

This clone is a singleton in its sample. This chain links TRBV20-1 with TRBJ1-2; D perhaps matches TRBD1 (6 bases). The CDR3 is 10 residues long. V was cut by 6 bases and J by 8 bases, with 10 bases left in between. Germline values: CDR1 DFQATT, CDR2 SNEGSKA (reference sequence). Written as DNA, the CDR3 is TGCAGTGCGTACAGGGTCGGCTACACCTTC. This gives the protein CSAYRVGYTF.

The V and J genes are TRBV11-3 and TRBJ2-7, with D perhaps TRBD1 (6 bases). V shed 1 base and J shed 2 bases, with 9 bases lying between them. CDR1 and CDR2 (germline): SGHNT, YENEEA. CDR3 length: 14 residues. In DNA, the CDR3 is TGTGCCAGCAGCTTAGTTGGGGACACCTACGAGCAGTACTTC. Translated, it gives CASSLVGDTYEQYF.

The V and J genes are TRBV6-1 and TRBJ1-6, with D tentatively TRBD1 (6 bases). The CDR3 runs 15 residues. The germline V gene has CDR1 MNHNS and CDR2 SASEGT. V gave up 4 bases and J gave up 6 bases, with 13 bases separating them. For the CDR3, the DNA is TGTGCCAGCAGTGCCGGGACACGGGGTAATTCACCCCTCCACTTT. Protein sequence: CASSAGTRGNSPLHF.

The chain employs TRBV5-4 and TRBJ2-7; no reliable D call. The CDR3 is made up of 13 amino acids. Trimming pared 0 bases from V and 3 bases from J, leaving 7 bases between. Per the germline V gene, CDR1 is SGHNT and CDR2 is YYREEE (reference sequence). CDR3 sequence (DNA): TGTGCCAGCAGCTTGGACTCAGGCTACGAGCAGTACTTC. Amino acids: CASSLDSGYEQYF.

The count of this clone is one. V is TRBV9 and J is TRBJ1-3; possibly TRBD1 for D (6 bases). The CDR3 is 15 residues long. CDR1 is SGDLS and CDR2 is YYNGEE in the germline V gene. The V and J ends lost 4 bases and 3 bases respectively, with 14 bases between them. The CDR3 sequence: CASSPPGDYGNTIYF. As DNA, the CDR3 is TGTGCCAGCAGCCCCCCAGGGGACTATGGAAACACCATATATTTT. Variable domain in full (rest from reference TRBV9 and TRBJ1-3): DSGVTQTPKHLITATGQRVTLRCSPRSGDLSVYWYQQSLDQGLQFLIQYYNGEERAKGNILERFSAQQFPDLHSELNLSSLELGDSALYFCASSPPGDYGNTIYFGEGSWLTVV.

This sequence joins TRBV15 and TRBJ1-1; D is perhaps TRBD1 (6 bases). The germline V gene has CDR1 LNHNV and CDR2 YYDKDF (reference sequence). This CDR3 is built from 14 residues. Trimming shortened V by 8 bases and J by 5 bases, and 18 bases separated the two germline ends. The DNA of the CDR3 is TGTGCCACCGCCATGGTTAGGGGGGGAACTGAAGCTTTCTTT. It codes for CATAMVRGGTEAFF.

This clone was counted a single time. The junction departs from the called germline gene at one end, perhaps through a read error. Other DNA sequences of this sample code for an identical CDR3. This rearrangement joins TRBV4-1 to TRBJ1-1; D may be TRBD1 (6 bases). The CDR3 runs 15 residues. Germline loops: CDR1 MGHRA, CDR2 YSYEKL. For the CDR3, the DNA is TGCGCTAGCAGCCAGACCAGGGGAAGGGACACTGAAGCTTTCTTT. This encodes CASSQTRGRDTEAFF.

This clone was detected only once. At the DNA level, this CDR3 is encoded by other sequences in the same sample as well. V and J are TRBV5-4 and TRBJ1-1; no reliable D call. This CDR3 contains 13 residues. V lost 0 bases to trimming and J lost 1 base, with 4 bases between them. Germline CDR1 is SGHNT and CDR2 is YYREEE (reference sequence). The CDR3 spells CASSLAGNTEAFF. The DNA for the CDR3 is TGTGCCAGCAGCTTGGCGGGGAACACTGAAGCTTTCTTT.

V and J are TRBV5-1 and TRBJ2-7; 12 bases map to TRBD2. The V segment lost 3 bases and the J segment 6 bases; nucleotides outside the gene matches: 7. The CDR3 length is 15 residues. Germline V lookup: CDR1 SGHRS, CDR2 YFSETQ. This CDR3 is CASSSGLAGMAEQYF. CDR3 DNA sequence: TGCGCCAGCAGCTCTGGACTAGCGGGGATGGCCGAGCAGTACTTC.

The V and J genes are TRBV15 and TRBJ2-5, with TRBD2 as a possible D gene (6 bases). This CDR3 region has 15 residues. Germline loops: CDR1 LNHNV, CDR2 YYDKDF (reference sequence). V shed 0 bases and J shed 2 bases, with 10 bases lying between them. CDR3 in amino acids: CATSRDGRTQETQYF. The CDR3 nucleotides are TGTGCCACCAGCAGAGATGGGAGGACTCAAGAGACCCAGTACTTC.

This CDR3 reads CASSEGPTLYEQYF. The CDR3, as DNA: TGTGCCAGCAGTGAGGGCCCTACCCTATACGAGCAGTACTTC. The V call is TRBV6-1, the J call TRBJ2-7, with D hard to call. The germline CDR1 and CDR2 sequences are MNHNS and SASEGT. The CDR3 spans 14 residues. V was pared by 3 bases and J by 4 bases, with 13 bases between.

The chain carries TRBV27 and TRBJ1-2, with 8 nucleotides matching TRBD1. The CDR3 is 14 residues long. Germline-derived CDR1 and CDR2 are MNHEY and SMNVEV (reference sequence). Unmatched junction bases numbered 13, after V lost 8 bases and J lost 8 bases. In DNA form, the CDR3 reads TGTGCCAGCGGAAGACAGGGGTTGGATTTGGGCTACACCTTC. Translating it yields CASGRQGLDLGYTF.